The source of this T cell receptor beta chain is a study of blood T cell repertoires in COVID-19. TCRdb keeps only in-frame clones here, not all; method: immunoSEQ multiplex PCR. The table includes 90,000 to 100,000 clones, 80% to 85% detected once. The CDR3 is made up of 13 amino acids. Trimming pared 6 bases from V and 6 bases from J, leaving 12 bases between. The germline V gene has CDR1 KGHSH and CDR2 LQKENI. The source is a man aged 55-75 years with acute or convalescent COVID-19. What was sequenced was peripheral blood. The V gene is TRBV18, the J gene TRBJ2-1; D might be TRBD2 (5 bases). The CDR3 nucleotides read TGTGCCAGCTCGCCTTTCGGGGTCAATGAGCAGTTCTTC. This encodes CASSPFGVNEQFF.